Shown below are 7 T cell receptor beta chains from a single sample sequenced in a study of blood T cell repertoires in COVID-19. Method: immunoSEQ multiplex PCR; TCRdb's copy keeps in-frame clones and lacks some. The sample shows approximately 110,000 clones, about 84% of them seen only once. Specimen: peripheral blood. Receptors were obtained from a human donor in a cohort sampled during active COVID-19.

V usage is TRBV7-9 and J usage is TRBJ2-1; 7 bases agree with TRBD1. The CDR3 totals 13 residues. V lost 5 bases to trimming and J lost 6 bases; unmatched junction nucleotides: 4. Looked up from germline, CDR1 is SEHNR and CDR2 is FQNEAQ (reference sequence). DNA of the CDR3: TGTGCCAGCAGCGTTGCAGGGGGCAATGAGCAGTTCTTC. Protein: CASSVAGGNEQFF.

This chain connects TRBV6-6 to TRBJ2-7, with 7 bases fitting TRBD1. The CDR3 extends over 17 amino acids. Losses at the gene ends were 5 bases for V and 0 bases for J; bases not matched to a gene: 13. The germline V gene encodes CDR1 MNHNY and CDR2 SVGAGI (reference sequence). The CDR3 DNA is TGTGCCAGCAGTCCATGGCCCCGGGACAGCAACTCCTACGAGCAGTACTTC. It is translated as CASSPWPRDSNSYEQYF.

This sequence joins TRBV10-1 and TRBJ2-1, with unresolved D. V was trimmed by 3 bases and J by 4 bases, leaving 4 bases between them. The germline V gene encodes CDR1 WNHNN and CDR2 SYGVQD (reference sequence). CDR3 length equals 12 residues. The CDR3 region has the DNA TGCGCCAGCAGTGAAACTTACAATGAGCAGTTCTTC. Its protein is CASSETYNEQFF.

CDR3 bases: TGTGCCAGCAGTGAACGGAGACAGGGGGGCAGCTACGAGCAGTACTTC. Protein: CASSERRQGGSYEQYF. The V and J genes are TRBV6-1 and TRBJ2-7, with TRBD1 matching over 9 bases. With 2 bases clipped from V and 3 bases from J, the junction kept 8 bases outside the gene matches. The germline V gene has CDR1 MNHNS and CDR2 SASEGT. There are 16 residues in the CDR3.

The rearrangement uses TRBV3-1 (or the pseudogene TRBV3-2) and TRBJ2-5, with D maybe TRBD1 (5 bases). The CDR3 covers 16 residues. Per the germline V gene, CDR1 is LGHDT and CDR2 is YNNKEL (reference sequence). The V and J ends lost 1 base and 0 bases respectively, with 12 bases between them. CDR3 loop: CASSQARVGDQETQYF. CDR3 nucleotide sequence: TGTGCCAGCAGCCAAGCCAGGGTAGGGGACCAAGAGACCCAGTACTTC.

This clone was seen ten or more times. The chain has TRBV28 and TRBJ1-4; TRBD1 aligns across 12 bases. The CDR3 is 19 residues long. The V gene's germline CDR1 is MDHEN and CDR2 SYDVKM. V shed 2 bases and J 3 bases; nucleotides not matched to a gene: 10. The CDR3 reads CASSLNRDRGLKANEKLFF. CDR3 sequence (DNA): TGTGCCAGCAGTTTAAACCGGGACAGGGGGCTAAAGGCTAATGAAAAACTGTTTTTT.

This chain joins TRBV25-1 and TRBJ1-1; TRBD1 matches 9 bases. V gave up 2 bases and J gave up 2 bases; unmatched junction bases: 6. In germline, CDR1 is MGHDK, CDR2 SYGVNS. The CDR3 is 16 residues long. The CDR3 sequence is CASSEGTGLGNTEAFF. The DNA of the CDR3 is TGTGCCAGCAGTGAAGGGACAGGGCTCGGTAACACTGAAGCTTTCTTT. Based on the CDR3 plus reference TRBV25-1 and TRBJ1-1, the full variable domain is EADIYQTPRYLVIGTGKKITLECSQTMGHDKMYWYQQDPGMELHLIHYSYGVNSTEKGDLSSESTVSRIRTEHFPLTLESARPSHTSQYLCASSEGTGLGNTEAFFGQGTRLTVV.